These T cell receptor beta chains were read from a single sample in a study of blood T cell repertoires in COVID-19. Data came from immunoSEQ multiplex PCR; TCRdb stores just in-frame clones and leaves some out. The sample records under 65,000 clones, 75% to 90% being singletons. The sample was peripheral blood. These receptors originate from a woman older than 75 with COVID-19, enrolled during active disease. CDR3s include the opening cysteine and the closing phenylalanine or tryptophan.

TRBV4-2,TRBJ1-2,CASSQQTGSTYGYTF
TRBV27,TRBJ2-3,CASKDRAGTDTQYF
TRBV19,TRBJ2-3,CASSMMEDTQYF
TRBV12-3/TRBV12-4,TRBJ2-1,CASSNLNGDEQFF
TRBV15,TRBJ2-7,CATSSGGLGYEQYF
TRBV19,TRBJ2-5,CASSTQGNRETQYF
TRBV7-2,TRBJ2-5,CASSSNGGEVGTQYF
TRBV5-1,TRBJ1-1,CASSVRMTGNTEAFF
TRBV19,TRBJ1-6,CASRPWTDNSPLHF
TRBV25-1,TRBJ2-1,CASSEGMRQGVHNEQFF
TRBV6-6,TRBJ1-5,CASSPRGTGTEGPNQPQHF
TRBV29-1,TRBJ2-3,CSGQWGQRTDF
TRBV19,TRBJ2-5,CASSIPRTSGEETQYF
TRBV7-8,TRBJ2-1,CASSLARDSPYNEQFF
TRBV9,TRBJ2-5,CASSVEAGQTQYF
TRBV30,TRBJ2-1,CAWSALSGLAGGNEQFF
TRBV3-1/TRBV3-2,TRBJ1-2,CASSQGAGYGYTF
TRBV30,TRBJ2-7,CAWQTVAEQYF
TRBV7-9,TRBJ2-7,CASSPVATGRYEQYF
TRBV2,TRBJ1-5,CASSRDRAGQPQHF